This T cell receptor (beta chain) was retrieved from a study of OX40 agonist ivuxolimab in advanced cancers. About the research overall: Patients receiving dose escalation had hepatocellular carcinoma, melanoma, renal cell or head and neck cancer. A male proportion of over 70% was recorded, with mean age approximately 57 years and range roughly 20 to 90.

The CDR3 consists of 16 residues. The trim removed 4 bases at V and 7 bases at J, leaving 9 bases unmatched. Germline V lookup: CDR1 SNHLY, CDR2 FYNNEI. The assay was immunoSEQ multiplex PCR, and TCRdb's table has in-frame clones only and misses some. The data contain about 58,000 clones, about 82% of them singletons. V gene TRBV2 combines with J gene TRBJ1-4; 10 nucleotides align to TRBD1. This clonotype was obtained from an adult with an advanced solid tumor such as melanoma, head and neck, liver or kidney cancer. The sequenced sample was CD4+ or CD8+ T cells sorted from blood, obtained in a trial of the OX40 agonist ivuxolimab. The CDR3: CASSAQTGGRGEKLFF. The DNA for the CDR3 is TGTGCCAGCAGTGCCCAGACAGGGGGCAGAGGTGAAAAACTGTTTTTT.